The rows below give T cell receptor beta chains drawn from one sample of a study of tumor and adjacent non-tumor tissue in lung cancer. TCRdb reprocessed the multiplex PCR reads via MiXCR and lists one record per CDR3 protein. This table holds 60,000 to 65,000 distinct CDR3 sequences, about 56% found once. The sequencing sample was made of distant non-tumor lung tissue. The receptors originated from a man between 65 and 85 years old with non-small cell lung cancer. Each CDR3 is given without its conserved first and last residue.

J	length	V	CDR3
TRBJ2-3	11	TRBV12-3/TRBV12-4	ASSTRGGDTQY
TRBJ1-6	13	TRBV4-1	ASNQDRTPISPLH
TRBJ2-3	11	TRBV20-1	SAGRDTASTQY
TRBJ1-2	9	TRBV20-1	SADRGGGYT
TRBJ2-1	11	TRBV30	AWSSGGHNEQF
TRBJ2-4	13	TRBV12-3/TRBV12-4	ASSFRGQMRNIQY
TRBJ2-3	13	TRBV6-5	ASSYATPSTDTQY
TRBJ1-5	12	TRBV5-4	ASSTQGRNRPQH
TRBJ1-5	16	TRBV6-5	ARSQRIDRVQINQPQH
TRBJ2-3	10	TRBV29-1	SVVSVEDTQY
TRBJ2-1	13	TRBV6-1	ASRAGTSVGNKQF
TRBJ2-7	11	TRBV2	ASSERGADEQY
TRBJ1-6	13	TRBV10-3	AISVDRSYNSPLH
TRBJ2-1	14	TRBV24-1	ATRDLSGGGQIEQF
TRBJ2-3	11	TRBV7-9	TCSPTRADTQY
TRBJ2-5	14	TRBV29-1	GFDGLAGELKETQY
TRBJ2-3	8	TRBV30	AWSGDTQY
TRBJ1-5	13	TRBV4-1	ASSQRQGVDQSQH
TRBJ2-3	12	TRBV29-1	SVTGTQSTCTQY
TRBJ2-7	14	TRBV5-3	ARSLHEWEGTDEQY
TRBJ1-5	13	TRBV6-1	VSSEDNKGIQPQH
TRBJ2-6	14	TRBV28	ASSLVKYSGANGLT
TRBJ1-1	10	TRBV6-5	VSSHMNNEAF
TRBJ2-7	15	TRBV6-1	ASSEDLRTASSYEQY
TRBJ2-7	9	TRBV28	ASSSKYEQY
TRBJ2-7	9	TRBV6-5	ATRLEDEQY
TRBJ2-6	15	TRBV6-5	ASTINGRVSGANVLT
TRBJ2-3	11	TRBV29-1	SVGVGERDTQY
TRBJ2-1	9	TRBV5-1	ASSTERELF
TRBJ2-7	12	TRBV7-9	ASRGTGQWSEQY
TRBJ2-3	12	TRBV11-1	ASKIGRGTYTQY
TRBJ1-2	11	TRBV29-1	SVVQVSGTDYI
TRBJ1-6	12	TRBV11-2	ASSLLLNNSPIH
TRBJ1-5	15	TRBV5-6	ASSLTRGAYSNQPQH
TRBJ2-2	12	TRBV7-8	ASSWDTDTGELF
TRBJ2-6	18	TRBV4-2	ASSQPRTPLHYPGANVLT
TRBJ1-2	14	TRBV5-1	ASSSYLDRGTFGYT
TRBJ2-3	12	TRBV7-9	ASSGAFHTDTQY
TRBJ1-1	14	TRBV20-1	SAFPVRGPINTEAF
TRBJ2-1	16	TRBV12-5	ASGLAPSGTSGYNEQF
TRBJ2-5	12	TRBV7-9	ASSLAGSRGTQY
TRBJ1-1	11	TRBV11-2	ASSRTGYTEAF